This T cell receptor beta chain was retrieved from a study of cytomegalovirus exposure and HLA in healthy donors. Regarding the study as a whole: The investigators catalogued 164 TCR beta chains as cytomegalovirus-associated.

It was with 60 Vbeta and 13 Jbeta primers that the PCR ran. Data came from immunoSEQ multiplex PCR; TCRdb stores just in-frame clones and leaves some out. The sample lists over 110,000 clones; over 75% were seen once. Of note for this clone: Its antigen remains unidentified.

The germline CDR1 and CDR2 sequences are MNHEY and SVGAGI. J lost 2 bases, V lost 6 bases, and 4 bases had no gene match. This CDR3 is 15 amino acids long. This clonotype originated in a male donor in good health and CMV-seronegative. The chain couples TRBV6-5 to TRBJ2-3, with 11 nucleotides matching TRBD1. Sequenced material: PBMCs. The CDR3 is CASSIGQGATDTQYF. The CDR3 nucleotides read TGTGCCAGCAGCATCGGACAGGGGGCCACAGATACGCAGTATTTT.